The 19 T cell receptor beta chains in this list originate from one sample, sequenced in a study of human CD8 memory T cell subsets. TCR beta was sequenced from UMI-tagged 5' RACE libraries. TCRdb processed the 5' RACE reads again and assigns one entry to each CDR3 protein, with no DNA. There are some 9,600 distinct CDR3 sequences in the sample, with roughly 9% held by the top ten. The sequenced sample was CD8+ stem-like memory T cells (TSCM and TCM) sorted from PBMCs. This sample's subset: stem-like memory CD8 T cells (TSTEM), CCR7+ PD-1- TIGIT-. These receptors came from a human donor in good health.

This sequence joins TRBV28 and TRBJ1-1; TCRdb reports TRBD1, a call that lacks DNA to check it against. From germline, CDR1 is MDHEN and CDR2 SYDVKM. The length of the CDR3 is 15 residues. Here the CDR3 reads CASSLSTGGYAEAFF. Complete variable domain (other parts from reference TRBV28 and TRBJ1-1): DVKVTQSSRYLVKRTGEKVFLECVQDMDHENMFWYRQDPGLGLRLIYFSYDVKMKEKGDIPEGYSVSREKKERFSLILESASTNQTSMYLCASSLSTGGYAEAFFGQGTRLTVV.

By frequency, this clonotype is medium-sized (0.01 to 0.1%). The V and J genes are TRBV12-3 or TRBV12-4 and TRBJ1-2. The length of the CDR3 is 11 residues. CDR3 region: CASSSGGGYTF.

The J gene is TRBJ1-1, the V gene TRBV3-1; TCRdb outputs TRBD1, but without DNA this stays unchecked. Germline CDR1 and CDR2: LGHDT and YNNKEL (reference sequence). This CDR3 has 14 residues. This chain's CDR3 is CASSPLDSPFEAFF. The full variable domain, its missing parts supplied by reference TRBV3-1 and TRBJ1-1, is DTAVSQTPKYLVTQMGNDKSIKCEQNLGHDTMYWYKQDSKKFLKIMFSYNNKELIINETVPNRFSPKSPDKAHLNLHINSLELGDSAVYFCASSPLDSPFEAFFGQGTRLTVV.

The chain is built from TRBV7-3 and TRBJ2-3. The CDR3 extends over 13 amino acids. Per the germline V gene, CDR1 is SGHTA and CDR2 is FQGTGA. The CDR3: CASSSTSTDTQYF.

This clonotype is deemed medium-sized by its frequency. The chain employs TRBV28 and TRBJ2-3; TCRdb lists TRBD2, though no DNA is available to test this call. CDR3 length equals 18 residues. Germline lookup yields CDR1 MDHEN and CDR2 SYDVKM. The chain's CDR3 is CASSWEGGGASATDTQYF.

The rearrangement links TRBV20-1 to TRBJ2-1; TCRdb designates TRBD2, a call that cannot be tested without DNA. The CDR3 runs to 15 residues. Germline V gene lookup returns CDR1 DFQATT and CDR2 SNEGSKA (reference sequence). This chain's CDR3 is CSARDSEREVNEQFF.

The chain uses TRBV4-1 and TRBJ2-1; no DNA is available, so the TRBD1 call from TCRdb remains unchecked. The germline CDR1 and CDR2 sequences are MGHRA and YSYEKL. The CDR3 covers 17 residues. The CDR3 spells CASSQVGGHGSYNEQFF.

Measured by frequency, this clonotype is medium-sized. This chain's CDR3 is CSYGAGYEQYF. The chain joins TRBV29-1 to TRBJ2-7; TCRdb gives TRBD2 as the D gene, but with no DNA this cannot be confirmed. The V gene's germline CDR1 is SQVTM and CDR2 ANQGSEA. The CDR3 spans 11 residues.

V is TRBV15 and J is TRBJ2-5; TCRdb's D gene call, TRBD1, goes unchecked for lack of DNA. CDR3 length: 13 residues. In germline, CDR1 is LNHNV, CDR2 YYDKDF (reference sequence). This chain's CDR3 is CATRREGQETQYF.

This clonotype is called medium-sized based on its frequency. The chain recombines TRBV3-1 with TRBJ1-5; TCRdb returns TRBD1, unconfirmable since there is no DNA. The V gene's germline CDR1 is LGHDT and CDR2 YNNKEL (reference sequence). This CDR3 contains 16 residues. CDR3 region: CASSQDWRGASQPQHF.

The rearrangement joins TRBV7-9 to TRBJ2-7; the TRBD1 assignment by TCRdb is unverifiable without DNA. Germline V gives CDR1 SEHNR, CDR2 FQNEAQ (reference sequence). This CDR3 spans 17 amino acids. Here the CDR3 reads CASSLVGGGLSSYEQYF.

The chain uses TRBV24-1 and TRBJ2-2; TCRdb designates TRBD1, a call that cannot be tested without DNA. Germline CDR1 is KGHDR and CDR2 is SFDVKD. The CDR3 covers 12 residues. The CDR3 loop is CATRAGAGELFF.

This rearrangement joins TRBV11-2 to TRBJ2-2; TCRdb's assignment of TRBD2 cannot be checked, as there is no DNA. Looked up from germline, CDR1 is SGHAT and CDR2 is FQNNGV. The CDR3 is 15 residues long. The CDR3 spells CAVIGLAGPTGELFF.

This clonotype is medium-sized by frequency. Here the CDR3 reads CASSSTPHGPDTQYF. The chain has TRBV7-8 and TRBJ2-3. Germline CDR1 is SGHVS and CDR2 is FQNEAQ. There are 15 residues in the CDR3.

The V and J genes are TRBV19 and TRBJ2-7; TCRdb's D call, TRBD2, is unchecked because there is no DNA. This CDR3 comprises 15 residues. Germline CDR1 LNHDA, CDR2 SQIVND (reference sequence). This CDR3 reads CASSIMTTAVYEQYF.

The chain employs TRBV10-3 and TRBJ1-1; TCRdb returns TRBD1, unconfirmable since there is no DNA. Germline V CDR1 and CDR2: ENHRY, SYGVKD. The CDR3 runs to 15 residues. The CDR3 loop reads CAISDYRGMNTEAFF.

The chain carries TRBV5-1 and TRBJ2-7; TCRdb calls TRBD1, which cannot be checked without DNA. The CDR3 runs 15 residues. Looked up from germline, CDR1 is SGHRS and CDR2 is YFSETQ. CDR3 amino acids: CASSAGTGALESQYF.

V and J are TRBV7-7 and TRBJ2-2. The length of the CDR3 is 16 residues. Germline CDR1 SSHAT, CDR2 FNYEAQ (reference sequence). The CDR3 reads CASSSHWARDTGELFF.

The chain employs TRBV6-2 or TRBV6-3 and TRBJ1-1. The germline gives CDR1 MNHEY, CDR2 SVGEGT. CDR3 length: 13 residues. CDR3: CASSQDLRTEAFF.